Reported below is one T cell receptor (beta chain). The antigen is unknown. The sample belongs to a study of T cell responses to AZD1222 COVID-19 vaccine. Germline lookup yields CDR1 SNHLY and CDR2 FYNNEI. This CDR3 has 13 residues. V was shortened by 4 bases and J by 6 bases, with 9 bases between the two germline ends. Method: immunoSEQ multiplex PCR; TCRdb's copy keeps in-frame clones and lacks some. The sample carries more than 150,000 clones, more than 75% recorded once. Study-wide points: Nearly half of spike-specific TCRs reportedly go after variant regions that carry no mutations. In a largely white British group with more females than males, clonal diversity was possibly underestimated.

This chain uses TRBV2 with TRBJ2-2, with D possibly TRBD1 on 5 matching bases. The receptor was derived from an adult who received the AZD1222 COVID-19 vaccine. The material was peripheral blood, obtained 28 days after the second AZD1222 dose. CDR3 bases: TGTGCCAGCAGTGCCGCAGGGCCCGGGGAGCTGTTTTTT. Amino acid sequence: CASSAAGPGELFF.